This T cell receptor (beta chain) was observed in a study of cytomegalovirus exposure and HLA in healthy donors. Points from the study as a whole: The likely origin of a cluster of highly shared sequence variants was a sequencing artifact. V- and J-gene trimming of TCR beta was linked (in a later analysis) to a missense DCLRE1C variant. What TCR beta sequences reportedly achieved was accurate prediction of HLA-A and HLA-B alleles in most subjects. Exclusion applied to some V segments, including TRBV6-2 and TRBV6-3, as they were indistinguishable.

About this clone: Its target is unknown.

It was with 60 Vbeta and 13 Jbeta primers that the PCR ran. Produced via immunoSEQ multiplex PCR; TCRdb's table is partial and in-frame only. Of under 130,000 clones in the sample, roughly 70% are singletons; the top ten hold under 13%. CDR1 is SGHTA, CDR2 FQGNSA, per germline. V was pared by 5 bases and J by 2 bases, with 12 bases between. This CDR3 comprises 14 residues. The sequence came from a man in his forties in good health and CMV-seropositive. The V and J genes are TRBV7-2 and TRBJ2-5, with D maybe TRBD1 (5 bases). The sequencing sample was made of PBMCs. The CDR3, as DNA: TGTGCCAGCAGCCTTGCAGGGTATCAAGAGACCCAGTACTTC. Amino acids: CASSLAGYQETQYF.